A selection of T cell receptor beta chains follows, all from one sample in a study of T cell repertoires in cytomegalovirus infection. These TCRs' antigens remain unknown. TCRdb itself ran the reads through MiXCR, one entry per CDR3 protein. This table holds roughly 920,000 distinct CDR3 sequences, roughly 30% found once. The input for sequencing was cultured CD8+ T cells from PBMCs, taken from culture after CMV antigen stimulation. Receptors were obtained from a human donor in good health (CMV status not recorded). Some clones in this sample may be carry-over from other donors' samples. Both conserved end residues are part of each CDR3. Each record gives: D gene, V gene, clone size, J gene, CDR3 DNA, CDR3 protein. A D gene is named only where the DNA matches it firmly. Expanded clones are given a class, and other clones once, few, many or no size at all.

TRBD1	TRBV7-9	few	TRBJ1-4	TGTGCCAGCAGCGGACTCGGGACAGTTAATGAAAAACTGTTTTTT	CASSGLGTVNEKLFF
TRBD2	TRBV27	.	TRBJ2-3	TGTGCCTCCCGGACTAGCGGGGGGGTAGATACGCAGTATTTT	CASRTSGGVDTQYF
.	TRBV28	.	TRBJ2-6	TGTGCCAGCAGTTCACCCAGGGACATGCCCTCTGGGGCCAACGTCCTGACTTTC	CASSSPRDMPSGANVLTF
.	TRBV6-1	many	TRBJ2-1	TGTGCCAGCACCTCGTTTGACAGAACAAACAATGAGCAGTTCTTC	CASTSFDRTNNEQFF
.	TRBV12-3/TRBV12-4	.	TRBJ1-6	TGTGCCAGCAGTTTAGATCACAGGGAATTCTATAATTCACCCCTCCACTTT	CASSLDHREFYNSPLHF
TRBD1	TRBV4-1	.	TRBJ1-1	TGCGCCAGCAGTCGAGGACAGGGCTCTGAAGCTTTCTTT	CASSRGQGSEAFF
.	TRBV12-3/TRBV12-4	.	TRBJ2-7	TGTGCCAGCAGGAAGGGGGTTGACTACGAGCAGTACTTC	CASRKGVDYEQYF
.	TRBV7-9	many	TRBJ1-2	TGTGCCAGCAGCTCCCCGGGGCAGCATGGCTACACCTTC	CASSSPGQHGYTF
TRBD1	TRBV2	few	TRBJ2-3	TGTGCCAGCCCTGGGACAGACACAGATACGCAGTATTTT	CASPGTDTDTQYF
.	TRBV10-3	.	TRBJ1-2	TGTACCATACGGGGGGCAGAATCCTATGGCTACACCTTC	CTIRGAESYGYTF
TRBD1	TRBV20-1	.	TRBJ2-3	TGCAGTGCCGTGGACAGGGGGCAAGATACGCAGTATTTT	CSAVDRGQDTQYF
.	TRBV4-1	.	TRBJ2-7	TGCGCCAGCAGCCAGGCCAACAAAGGGTCCTACGAGCAGTACTTC	CASSQANKGSYEQYF
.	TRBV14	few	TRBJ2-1	TGTGCCAGCAGCCTCGGAGGGACTCTGAGCTCCTACAATGAGCAGTTCTTC	CASSLGGTLSSYNEQFF
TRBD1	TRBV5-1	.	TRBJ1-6	TGCGCCAGCAGCACGACAGGGGACACTTTCAATTCACCCCTCCACTTT	CASSTTGDTFNSPLHF
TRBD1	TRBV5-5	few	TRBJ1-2	TGTGCCAGCAGCTCATTAGACAGGGGACTAAACTATGGCTACACCTTC	CASSSLDRGLNYGYTF
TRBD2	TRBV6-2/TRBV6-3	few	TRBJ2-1	TGTGCCAGCAGTAGTAGCGGGGGGGAGATCGACAATGAGCAGTTCTTC	CASSSSGGEIDNEQFF
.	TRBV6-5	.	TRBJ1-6	TGTGCCAGCAGTGAAGGGGGTATCAATTCACCCCTCCACTTT	CASSEGGINSPLHF
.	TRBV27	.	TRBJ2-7	TGTGCCAGCAGACGAGGAATTTACGAGCAGTACTTC	CASRRGIYEQYF
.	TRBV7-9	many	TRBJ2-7	TGTGCCAGCAGCTCAGGGAAAGAAACAGGCGCCTTGGGGGACGAGCAGTACTTC	CASSSGKETGALGDEQYF
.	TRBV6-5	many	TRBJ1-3	TGTGCCAGCAGTTACCCCCGCAGGGAGAGACGAAACACCATATATTTT	CASSYPRRERRNTIYF
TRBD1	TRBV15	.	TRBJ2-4	TGTGCCACCAGCACTTTAGGGACAGGGGGCTCCCGCATTCAGTACTTC	CATSTLGTGGSRIQYF
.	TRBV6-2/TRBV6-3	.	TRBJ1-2	TGTGCCAGCAGTTACAGGGCGGACCTCTATGGCTACACCTTC	CASSYRADLYGYTF
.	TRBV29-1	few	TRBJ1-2	TGCAGCGTTCCCTCCGCGCGCCGGGCTCCTAACTATGGCTACACCTTC	CSVPSARRAPNYGYTF
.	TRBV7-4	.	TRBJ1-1	TGTGCCAGCAGCTTAGCCGTATTAACGGGACACCAGAACACTGAAGCTTTCTTT	CASSLAVLTGHQNTEAFF
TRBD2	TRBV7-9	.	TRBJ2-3	TGTGCCAGCACGCGGGGGGTCGGAACAGATACGCAGTATTTT	CASTRGVGTDTQYF
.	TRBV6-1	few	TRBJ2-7	TGTGCCAGCAGTGAAGTGCAGACCCCCTACGAGCAGTACTTC	CASSEVQTPYEQYF
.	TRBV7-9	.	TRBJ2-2	TGTGCCAGCAGCAAGACACGGTTGGAGACCGGGGAGCTGTTTTTT	CASSKTRLETGELFF
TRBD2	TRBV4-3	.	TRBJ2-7	TGCGCCAGCAACCAAGTGCCAGCGGGGGCCTACGAGCAGTACTTC	CASNQVPAGAYEQYF
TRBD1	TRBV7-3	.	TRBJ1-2	TGTGCCAGCAGCACAGGACAGGGTTGGGATGGCTACACCTTC	CASSTGQGWDGYTF
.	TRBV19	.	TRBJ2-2	TGTGCCAGTAGTATAACCTTAACCGGGGAGCTGTTTTTT	CASSITLTGELFF
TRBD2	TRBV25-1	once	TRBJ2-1	TGTGCCAGCAGGGGAGGGAGGGAGCAGTTCTTC	CASRGGREQFF
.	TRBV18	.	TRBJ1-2	TGTGCCAGCTCACCTAATTTAGGGGTCGGCTATGGCTACACCTTC	CASSPNLGVGYGYTF
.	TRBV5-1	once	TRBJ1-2	TGCGCCAGCAGCTTGACCGACGCCCCACAGGGACACTATGGCTACACCTTC	CASSLTDAPQGHYGYTF
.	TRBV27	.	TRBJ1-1	TGTGCCAGCAGTGTGGTTCCCCCAGGGGACACTGAAGCTTTCTTT	CASSVVPPGDTEAFF
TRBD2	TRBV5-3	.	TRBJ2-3	TGTGCCAGCTGCCGGGGACTAGCGGTCACAGATACGCATTATTTT	CASCRGLAVTDTHYF
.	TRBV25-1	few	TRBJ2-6	TGTGCCAGCAGTGATGGGGGTGGAGCTTCTGGGGCCAACGTCCTGACTTTC	CASSDGGGASGANVLTF
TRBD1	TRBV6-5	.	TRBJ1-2	TGTGCCAGCGGGGTCGTACAGGGGGCCTTCTCGGGCTACACCTTC	CASGVVQGAFSGYTF
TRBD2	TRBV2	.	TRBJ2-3	TGTGCCAGCCCCCCGAGACTAGCAGGCACAGATACGCAGTATTTT	CASPPRLAGTDTQYF
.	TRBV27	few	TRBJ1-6	TGTGCCAGCAGTCTCCAGGGGCCTTTGAGCTCCTATAATTCACCCCTCCACTTT	CASSLQGPLSSYNSPLHF
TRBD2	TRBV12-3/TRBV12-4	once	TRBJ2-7	TGTGCCAGCAGTTTGAGCGGGACTCTGGTCCCCCTCCGTTACGAGCAGTACTTC	CASSLSGTLVPLRYEQYF
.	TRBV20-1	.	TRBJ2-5	TGCAGTGCTAGAGATAGAGCGAGGGGGTACCAAGAGACCCAGTACTTC	CSARDRARGYQETQYF
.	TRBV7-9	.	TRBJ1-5	TGTGCCAGCAGTAGCACCCTCGATTTACAGTATTTGAGCAATCAGCCCCAGCATTTT	CASSSTLDLQYLSNQPQHF
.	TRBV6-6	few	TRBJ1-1	TGTGCCAGCAGTTACAGGGGGGGGTCGAACACTGAAGCTTTCTTT	CASSYRGGSNTEAFF
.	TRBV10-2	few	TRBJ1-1	TGCGCCAGCAGTGAAAATAAAAATGAAGCTTTCTTT	CASSENKNEAFF
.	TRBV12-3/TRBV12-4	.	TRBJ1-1	TGTGCCAGTAGTTTAATTTGGCATAGGGACTTGGGGAACACTGAAGCTTTCTTT	CASSLIWHRDLGNTEAFF
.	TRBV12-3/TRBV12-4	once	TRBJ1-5	TGTGCCAGCAGGCAAGGCGACGACAATCAGCCCCAGCATTTT	CASRQGDDNQPQHF
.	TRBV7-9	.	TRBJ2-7	TGTGCCAGCAGCTTAGGACAAACCTGGTCGGAGCAGTACTTC	CASSLGQTWSEQYF
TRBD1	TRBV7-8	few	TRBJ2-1	TGTGCCAGCAGCCGCCCATTCCAACCGATCGACAGGGCGAGTAATGAGCAGTTCTTC	CASSRPFQPIDRASNEQFF